The subject of this entry is one T cell receptor (beta chain). No cognate antigen has been identified for it. Per-nucleotide qualities are absent, and no much larger clonotype sits a single base away. Trimming costs V 3 bases and J 7 bases, and their ends lie 19 bases apart. The CDR3 has 14 amino acids, counting the end cysteine and phenylalanine. Kept here is only the CDR3 DNA, which spans 42 bases and is read in frame from base 1. As encoded in the germline V gene (reference sequence), CDR1 is DFQATT while CDR2 is SNEGSKA. The receptor library was made with RT-PCR. TCRdb shows the sequencer as Illumina HiSeq 2500. TCRdb reprocessed the public reads (quality trimming at Q25 with fastp, clone calling with MiXCR) and kept in-frame beta chains. When rows share a CDR3 protein, they turn into one entry using the most common DNA and genes. The sample yields hundreds of thousands of distinct CDR3 sequences; roughly 15% were counted once. The top ten constitute 7.6% of the sample.

This sample stems from a study of response to subunit inactivated influenza vaccine (dated by TCRdb to 2016 to 2019). Background on the whole study: To follow how T cells responded to a trivalent subunit inactivated influenza vaccine, the researchers relied on deep quantitative profiling of the T cell receptor repertoire. Results and caveats for the whole study, not just this receptor: The authors suggested that each seasonal influenza vaccination may recruit only a limited number of new T cells.

The TCR was taken from a man aged 45 to 65 who received an inactivated influenza vaccine. Donor details come from another sample of the same person, matched by shared clones. The specimen comprised PBMCs from blood, sampled approximately 15 days before vaccination. The sequence is built from TRBV20-1 and TRBJ2-7, with the D segment identity uncertain. The CDR3 loop reads CSASLVGLPKEQYF. The DNA reads TGCAGTGCTAGCCTTGTAGGGCTCCCAAAAGAGCAGTACTTC.